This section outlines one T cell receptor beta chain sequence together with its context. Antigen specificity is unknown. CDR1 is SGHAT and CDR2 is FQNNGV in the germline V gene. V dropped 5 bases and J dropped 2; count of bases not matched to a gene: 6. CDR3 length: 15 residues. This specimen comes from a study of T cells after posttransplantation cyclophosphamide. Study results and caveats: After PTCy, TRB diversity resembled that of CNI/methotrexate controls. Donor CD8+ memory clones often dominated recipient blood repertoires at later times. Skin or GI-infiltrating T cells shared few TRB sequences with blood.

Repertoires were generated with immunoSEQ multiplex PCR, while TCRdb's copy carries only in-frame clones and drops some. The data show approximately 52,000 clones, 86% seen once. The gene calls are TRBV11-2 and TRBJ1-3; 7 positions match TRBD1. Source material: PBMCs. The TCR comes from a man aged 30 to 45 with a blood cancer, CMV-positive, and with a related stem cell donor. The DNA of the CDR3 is TGTGCCAGCAGCCAGCCCGGGACAGCTGGAAACACCATATATTTT. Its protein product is CASSQPGTAGNTIYF.